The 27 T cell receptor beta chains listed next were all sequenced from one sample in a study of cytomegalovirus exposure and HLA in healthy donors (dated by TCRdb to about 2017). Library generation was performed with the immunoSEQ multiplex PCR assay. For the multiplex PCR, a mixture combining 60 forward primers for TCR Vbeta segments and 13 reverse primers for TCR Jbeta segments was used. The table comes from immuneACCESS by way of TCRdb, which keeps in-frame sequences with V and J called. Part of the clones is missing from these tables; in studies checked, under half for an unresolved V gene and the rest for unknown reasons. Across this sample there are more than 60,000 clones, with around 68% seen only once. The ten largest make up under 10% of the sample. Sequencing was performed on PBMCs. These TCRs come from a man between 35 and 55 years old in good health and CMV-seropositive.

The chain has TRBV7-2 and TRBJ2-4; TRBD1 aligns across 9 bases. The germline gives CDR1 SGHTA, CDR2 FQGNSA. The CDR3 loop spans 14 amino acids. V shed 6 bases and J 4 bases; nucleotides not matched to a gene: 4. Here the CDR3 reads CASRRTGAKNIQYF. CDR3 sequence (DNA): TGTGCCAGCAGGCGGACAGGGGCGAAAAACATTCAGTACTTC.

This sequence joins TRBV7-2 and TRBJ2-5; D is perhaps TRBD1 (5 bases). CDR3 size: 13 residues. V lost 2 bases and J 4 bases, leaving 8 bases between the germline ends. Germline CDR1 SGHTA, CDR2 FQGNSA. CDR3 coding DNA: TGTGCCAGCAGCTTAACCCAGGGAGAGACCCAGTACTTC. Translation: CASSLTQGETQYF.

The CDR3 nucleotides read TGTGCCAGCAGCTTAGGTGGGGGCCCCACAGGGAGTGAGCAGTTCTTC. It encodes CASSLGGGPTGSEQFF. The chain is built from TRBV11-2 and TRBJ2-1; D perhaps matches TRBD1 (6 bases). V dropped 1 base and J dropped 9 bases, with 19 bases sitting between them. This CDR3 contains 16 residues. Germline V gives CDR1 SGHAT, CDR2 FQNNGV.

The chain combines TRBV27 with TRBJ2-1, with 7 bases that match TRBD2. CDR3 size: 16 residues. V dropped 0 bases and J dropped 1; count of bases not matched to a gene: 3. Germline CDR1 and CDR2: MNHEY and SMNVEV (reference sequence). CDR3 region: CASSLSGGGSYNEQFF. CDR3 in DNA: TGTGCCAGCAGTTTATCAGGCGGGGGTTCCTACAATGAGCAGTTCTTC.

The CDR3 bases are TGTGCCAGCAGCTTAGCGTCGGTCATTAACACTGAAGCTTTCTTT. It encodes CASSLASVINTEAFF. This chain uses TRBV7-2 with TRBJ1-1; D is uncertain. The CDR3 has 15 residues. Germline assignment: CDR1 SGHTA and CDR2 FQGNSA. The ends were cut back, 0 bases at V and 2 bases at J, with 10 bases in the middle.

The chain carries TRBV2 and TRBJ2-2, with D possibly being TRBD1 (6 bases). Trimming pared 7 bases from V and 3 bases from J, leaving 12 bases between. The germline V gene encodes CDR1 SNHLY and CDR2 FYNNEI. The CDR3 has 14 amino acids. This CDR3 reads CASTRDTDTGELFF. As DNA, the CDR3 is TGTGCCAGCACCCGGGACACAGACACCGGGGAGCTGTTTTTT.

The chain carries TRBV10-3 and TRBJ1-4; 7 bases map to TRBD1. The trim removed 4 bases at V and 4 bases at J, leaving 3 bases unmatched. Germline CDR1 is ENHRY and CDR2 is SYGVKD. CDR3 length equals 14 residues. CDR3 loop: CAISGDRVNEKLFF. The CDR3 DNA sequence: TGTGCCATCAGTGGGGACAGAGTTAATGAAAAACTGTTTTTT.

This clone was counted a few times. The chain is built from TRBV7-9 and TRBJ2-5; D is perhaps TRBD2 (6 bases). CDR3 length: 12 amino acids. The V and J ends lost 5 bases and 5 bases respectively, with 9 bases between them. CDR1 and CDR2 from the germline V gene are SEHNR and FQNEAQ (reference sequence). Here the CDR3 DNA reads TGTGCCAGCAGCCCGGAGGGGGAGACCCAGTACTTC. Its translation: CASSPEGETQYF.

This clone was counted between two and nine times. CDR3 in amino acids: CASIKQVLNEAFF. CDR3 DNA sequence: TGTGCCAGCATAAAACAGGTGCTAAACGAAGCTTTCTTT. This chain connects TRBV28 to TRBJ1-1; D is perhaps TRBD1 (5 bases). CDR1 MDHEN and CDR2 SYDVKM come from the germline V gene. Trimming took 7 bases from V and 8 from J, leaving 17 bases between them. This CDR3 contains 13 residues. The full variable domain, rest sourced from reference TRBV28 and TRBJ1-1, is DVKVTQSSRYLVKRTGEKVFLECVQDMDHENMFWYRQDPGLGLRLIYFSYDVKMKEKGDIPEGYSVSREKKERFSLILESASTNQTSMYLCASIKQVLNEAFFGQGTRLTVV.

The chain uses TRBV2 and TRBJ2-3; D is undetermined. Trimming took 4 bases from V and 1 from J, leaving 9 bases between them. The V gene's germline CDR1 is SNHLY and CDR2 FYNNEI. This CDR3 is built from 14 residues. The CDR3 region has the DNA TGTGCCAGCAGTGGAAGAACGGGCACAGATACGCAGTATTTT. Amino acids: CASSGRTGTDTQYF.

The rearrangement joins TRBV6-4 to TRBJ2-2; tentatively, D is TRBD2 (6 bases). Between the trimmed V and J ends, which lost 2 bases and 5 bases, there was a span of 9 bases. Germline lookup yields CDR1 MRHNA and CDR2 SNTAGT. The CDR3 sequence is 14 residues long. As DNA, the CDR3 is TGTGCCAGCAGTGACGGGACTCCGACCGGGGAGCTGTTTTTT. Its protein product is CASSDGTPTGELFF.

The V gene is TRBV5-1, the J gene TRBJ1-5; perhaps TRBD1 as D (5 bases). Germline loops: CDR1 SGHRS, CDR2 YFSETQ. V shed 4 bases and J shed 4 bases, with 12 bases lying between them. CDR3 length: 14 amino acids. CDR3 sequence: CASSDSGGNQPQHF. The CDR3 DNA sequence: TGCGCCAGCAGCGATTCCGGGGGGAATCAGCCCCAGCATTTT.

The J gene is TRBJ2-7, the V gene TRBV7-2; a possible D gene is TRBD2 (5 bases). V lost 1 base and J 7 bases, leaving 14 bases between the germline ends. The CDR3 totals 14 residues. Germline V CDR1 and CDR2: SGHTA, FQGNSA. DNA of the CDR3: TGTGCCAGCAGCTTAGAAGGGCTCCCGGGAGAGCAGTACTTC. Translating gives CASSLEGLPGEQYF.

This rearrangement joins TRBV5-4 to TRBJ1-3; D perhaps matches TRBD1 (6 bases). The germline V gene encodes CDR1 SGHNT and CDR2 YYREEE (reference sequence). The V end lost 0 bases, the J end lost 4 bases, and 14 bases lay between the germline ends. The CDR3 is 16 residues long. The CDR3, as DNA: TGTGCCAGCAGCTTGGAGCGGGGGGCGGGAGGAAACACCATATATTTT. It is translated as CASSLERGAGGNTIYF.

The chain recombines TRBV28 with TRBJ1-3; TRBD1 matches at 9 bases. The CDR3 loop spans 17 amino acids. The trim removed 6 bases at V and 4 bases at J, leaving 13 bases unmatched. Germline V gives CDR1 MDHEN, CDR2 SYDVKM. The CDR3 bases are TGTGCCAGCAGCCTCACAGCGGGACAGGGCTTGGGAAACACCATATATTTT. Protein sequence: CASSLTAGQGLGNTIYF.

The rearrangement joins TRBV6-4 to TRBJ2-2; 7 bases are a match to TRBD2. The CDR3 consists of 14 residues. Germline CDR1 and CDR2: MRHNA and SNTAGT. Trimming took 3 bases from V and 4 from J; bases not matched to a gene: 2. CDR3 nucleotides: TGTGCCAGCAGTGAGCTAGCGGCCACCGGGGAGCTGTTTTTT. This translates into CASSELAATGELFF.

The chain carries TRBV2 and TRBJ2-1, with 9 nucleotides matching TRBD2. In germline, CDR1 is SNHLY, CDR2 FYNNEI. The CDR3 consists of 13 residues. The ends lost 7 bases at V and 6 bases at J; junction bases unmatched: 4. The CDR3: CASKAGGINEQFF. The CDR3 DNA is TGTGCCAGCAAGGCGGGAGGGATCAATGAGCAGTTCTTC.

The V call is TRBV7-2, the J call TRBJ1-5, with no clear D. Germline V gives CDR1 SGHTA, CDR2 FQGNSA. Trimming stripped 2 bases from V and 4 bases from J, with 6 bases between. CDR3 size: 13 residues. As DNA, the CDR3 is TGTGCCAGCAGCTTACAGCGTAATCAGCCCCAGCATTTT. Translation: CASSLQRNQPQHF.

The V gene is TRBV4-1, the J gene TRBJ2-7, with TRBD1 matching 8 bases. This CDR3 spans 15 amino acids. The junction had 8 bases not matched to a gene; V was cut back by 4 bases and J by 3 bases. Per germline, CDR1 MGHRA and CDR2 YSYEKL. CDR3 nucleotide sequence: TGCGCCAGCAGCCGAGAAGGGACAGGCCACTACGAGCAGTACTTC. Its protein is CASSREGTGHYEQYF.

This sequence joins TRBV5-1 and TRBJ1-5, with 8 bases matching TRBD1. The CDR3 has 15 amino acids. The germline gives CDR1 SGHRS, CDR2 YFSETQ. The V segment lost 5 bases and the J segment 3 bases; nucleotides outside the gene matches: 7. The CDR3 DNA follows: TGCGCCAGCAGTTATGACAGGGGTAACAATCAGCCCCAGCATTTT. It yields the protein CASSYDRGNNQPQHF.

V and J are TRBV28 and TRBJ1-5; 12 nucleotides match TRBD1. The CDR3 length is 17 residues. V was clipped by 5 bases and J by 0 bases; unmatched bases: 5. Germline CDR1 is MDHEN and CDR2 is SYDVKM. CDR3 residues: CASSPGTGGNSNQPQHF. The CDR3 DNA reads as TGTGCCAGCAGTCCGGGGACAGGGGGCAATAGCAATCAGCCCCAGCATTTT. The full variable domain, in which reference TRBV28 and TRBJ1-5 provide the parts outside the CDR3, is DVKVTQSSRYLVKRTGEKVFLECVQDMDHENMFWYRQDPGLGLRLIYFSYDVKMKEKGDIPEGYSVSREKKERFSLILESASTNQTSMYLCASSPGTGGNSNQPQHFGDGTRLSIL.

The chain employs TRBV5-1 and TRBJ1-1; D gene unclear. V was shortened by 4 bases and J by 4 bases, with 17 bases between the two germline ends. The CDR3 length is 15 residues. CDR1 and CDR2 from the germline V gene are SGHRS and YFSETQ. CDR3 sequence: CASSLRQAVGTEAFF. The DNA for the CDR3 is TGCGCCAGCAGCCTCAGGCAGGCCGTAGGCACTGAAGCTTTCTTT.

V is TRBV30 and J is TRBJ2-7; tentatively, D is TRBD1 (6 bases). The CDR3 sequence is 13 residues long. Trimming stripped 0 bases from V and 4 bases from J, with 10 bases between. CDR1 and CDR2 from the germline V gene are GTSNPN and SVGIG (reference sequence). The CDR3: CAWSVSTGYEQYF. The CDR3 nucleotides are TGTGCCTGGAGTGTCAGCACAGGGTACGAGCAGTACTTC.

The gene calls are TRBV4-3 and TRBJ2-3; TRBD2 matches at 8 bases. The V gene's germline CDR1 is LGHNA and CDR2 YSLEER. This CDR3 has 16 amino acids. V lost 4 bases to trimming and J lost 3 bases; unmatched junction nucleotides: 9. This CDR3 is CASSLLGLGRTDTQYF. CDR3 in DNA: TGCGCCAGCAGCCTCCTGGGACTAGGAAGAACAGATACGCAGTATTTT.

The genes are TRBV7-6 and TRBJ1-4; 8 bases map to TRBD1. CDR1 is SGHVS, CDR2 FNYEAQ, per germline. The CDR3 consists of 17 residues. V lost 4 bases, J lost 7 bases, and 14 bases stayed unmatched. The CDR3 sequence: CASSSTGVGSMGEKLFF. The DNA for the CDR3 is TGTGCCAGCAGCTCGACAGGGGTTGGGTCGATGGGTGAAAAACTGTTTTTT.

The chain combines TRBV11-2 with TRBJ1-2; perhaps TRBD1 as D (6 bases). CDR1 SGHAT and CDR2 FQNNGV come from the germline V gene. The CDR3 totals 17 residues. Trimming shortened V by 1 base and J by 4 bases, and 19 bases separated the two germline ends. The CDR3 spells CASSLGGGARWVYGYTF. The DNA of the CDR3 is TGTGCCAGCAGCTTAGGGGGGGGCGCACGGTGGGTCTATGGCTACACCTTC.

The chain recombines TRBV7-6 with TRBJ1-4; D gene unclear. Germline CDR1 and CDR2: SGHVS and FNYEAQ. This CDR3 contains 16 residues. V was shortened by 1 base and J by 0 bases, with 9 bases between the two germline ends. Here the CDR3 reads CASSLGELATNEKLFF. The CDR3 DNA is TGTGCCAGCAGCTTAGGAGAGCTTGCAACTAATGAAAAACTGTTTTTT.